This TCR beta chain originates from a study of T cell responses to AZD1222 COVID-19 vaccine. Study-level results: Nearly half of spike-specific TCRs reportedly go after variant regions that carry no mutations. Baseline seropositivity occurred in only a handful of AZD1222 recipients.

This table comes from immunoSEQ multiplex PCR, and its TCRdb copy is limited to in-frame clones, with some not included. The sample shows some 120,000 clones, roughly 91% of them seen only once. Germline CDR1 and CDR2: WSHSY and SAAADI. CDR3 length: 15 residues. V lost 6 bases, J lost 0 bases, and 12 bases lay in between. To note about this clone: Its antigen is as yet unknown.

Source: peripheral blood, taken on day 0 of AZD1222 vaccination. The V call is TRBV10-2, the J call TRBJ2-1, with TRBD1 as a possible D gene (5 bases). This sequence was found in an adult in good health. The CDR3 spells CASRPWGGSYNEQFF. The CDR3 bases are TGCGCCAGCAGGCCCTGGGGCGGCTCCTACAATGAGCAGTTCTTC.